These T cell receptor beta chains were read from a single sample in a study of T cells in Graves' hyperthyroidism and ophthalmopathy. A single record per CDR3 protein comes from TCRdb applying MiXCR to the multiplex PCR reads. The data show 50,000 to 60,000 distinct CDR3 sequences, with less than 50% seen just once and over 8% held by the top ten. The sample comprised blood. The source is a woman aged 50 to 60 with Graves' ophthalmopathy. The CDR3 runs from the conserved cysteine through the conserved F or W. The order of the fields is D gene, clone size, J gene, V gene, CDR3 DNA, CDR3 protein. The D gene is left open where the match is weak. Size is stated for part of the rows, as once, few or many counts, or as a class when the clone is expanded.

.,many,TRBJ1-4,TRBV6-1,TGTGCCAGCAAGAGGGACTCCTCTATGGGGGAAAAACTGTTTTTT,CASKRDSSMGEKLFF
TRBD1,once,TRBJ2-7,TRBV7-9,TGTGCCAGCAGCTCCGGGACAGAGGGTCGCGAGCAGTACTTC,CASSSGTEGREQYF
.,.,TRBJ1-1,TRBV29-1,TGCAGCGGGGGGGGCAACACTGAAGCTTTCTTT,CSGGGNTEAFF
.,many,TRBJ2-3,TRBV7-9,TGTGCCAGCAGCTTAGCGGGGGCCGGCACAGATACGCAGTATTTT,CASSLAGAGTDTQYF
TRBD1,.,TRBJ2-7,TRBV19,TGTGCCAGTTCCGGGACAGACTCCTACGAGCAGTACTTC,CASSGTDSYEQYF
.,.,TRBJ2-3,TRBV20-1,TGCAGTGCTAGGGACGGGGGGCGGAACACAGATACGCAGTATTTT,CSARDGGRNTDTQYF
.,.,TRBJ1-2,TRBV2,TGTGCCAGCAGTGAGGGGGCAGGGGAAGTCTATGGCTACACCTTC,CASSEGAGEVYGYTF
.,many,TRBJ2-2,TRBV6-1,TGTGCCAGCGGGGCAGGGATGTTGGCCGGGGAGCTGTTTTTT,CASGAGMLAGELFF
.,many,TRBJ2-7,TRBV6-1,TGTGCCAGCAGCTACGAGCAGTACTTC,CASSYEQYF
TRBD1,.,TRBJ2-7,TRBV28,TGTGCCAGCAGTTTCTCAGGACAGGGGAACTCCTACGAGCAGTACTTC,CASSFSGQGNSYEQYF
.,few,TRBJ2-1,TRBV3-1,TGTGCCAGCAGCGAAAGTCAGGTCTCTATGCAGTTCTTC,CASSESQVSMQFF
.,.,TRBJ1-1,TRBV27,TGTGCCAGCAGTTTGGCGGGGGGGAACACTGAAGCTTGCTTT,CASSLAGGNTEACF
TRBD1,many,TRBJ2-3,TRBV5-1,TGCGCCAGCACGCCGGGACAGGGGGACACAGATACGCAGTATTTT,CASTPGQGDTDTQYF
.,.,TRBJ2-5,TRBV7-6,TGTGCCAGCAGCCCCCGGTCAGGGTTCCAAGAGACCCAGTACTTC,CASSPRSGFQETQYF
TRBD1,many,TRBJ2-2,TRBV5-1,TGCGCCAGCAGCTCACAGGGGTCCATGACCGGGGAGCTGTTTTTT,CASSSQGSMTGELFF
TRBD1,.,TRBJ1-5,TRBV7-2,TGTGCCAGCAGTGGGGGGGACAGGGGGCATCAGCCCCAGCATTTT,CASSGGDRGHQPQHF
.,many,TRBJ2-2,TRBV11-2,TGTGCCAGCAGGGGCTCCGGGACTTCACCTACCCACACCGGGGAGCTGTTTTTT,CASRGSGTSPTHTGELFF
.,.,TRBJ2-7,TRBV10-1,TGCGCCAGCAGTGAGGGGGGGCAGTACTTC,CASSEGGQYF